This is a list of T cell receptor beta chains from one sample in a study of OX40 agonist ivuxolimab in advanced cancers. TCRdb's copy holds only in-frame clones and misses some; the assay was immunoSEQ multiplex PCR. This table has more than 85,000 clones, about nine tenths appearing once. The sample in question was CD4+ or CD8+ T cells sorted from blood, obtained in a trial of the OX40 agonist ivuxolimab. These receptors were taken from an adult with an advanced solid tumor such as melanoma, head and neck, liver or kidney cancer. The CDR3 runs from the conserved cysteine through the conserved F or W. The order of the fields is J gene, D gene, clone size, V gene, CDR3 DNA, CDR3 protein. The D gene is left open where the match is weak. Only some rows state a clone size, as once, few, many or a class for expanded clones.

TRBJ2-5 - - TRBV19 TGTGCCAGTAGTATCGGGGACCAAGAGACCCAGTACTTC CASSIGDQETQYF
TRBJ2-1 TRBD2 - TRBV11-2 TGTGCCAGCAGCCACGGGACTAGCGGGAGAGAGGGGAATGAGCAGTTCTTC CASSHGTSGREGNEQFF
TRBJ1-6 TRBD1 - TRBV28 TGTGCCAGCAGTCCGGGGGACAGGGCTAATTCACCCCTCCACTTT CASSPGDRANSPLHF
TRBJ2-5 - - TRBV12-5 TGTGCTAGTGGTTTGGGTCGGCAAGAGACCCAGTACTTC CASGLGRQETQYF
TRBJ2-7 - - TRBV6-6 TGTGCCAGCAGTTACTCGCAGGGATCATACGAGCAGTACTTC CASSYSQGSYEQYF
TRBJ2-5 TRBD1 - TRBV9 TGTGCCAGCAGCGAAACCTCCGGGACAGCCTACCAAGAGACCCAGTACTTC CASSETSGTAYQETQYF
TRBJ2-3 - - TRBV19 TGTGCCAGTAGTTCCCCGGGACTTAGCACAGATACGCAGTATTTT CASSSPGLSTDTQYF
TRBJ1-2 - - TRBV7-2 TGTGCCAGCCGGGGCCCCGAACAGGACTACTATGGCTACACCTTC CASRGPEQDYYGYTF
TRBJ1-4 TRBD1 - TRBV7-9 TGTGCCAGCAGCCCTGGACAGGGGGCAGTACATAATGAAAAACTGTTTTTT CASSPGQGAVHNEKLFF
TRBJ2-5 TRBD1 - TRBV6-1 TGTGCCAGCAGTGAAGACCATCGACAGGGCCAAGAGACCCAGTACTTC CASSEDHRQGQETQYF
TRBJ2-3 - - TRBV5-1 TGCGCCAGCAGCCAACAAAACTACGGTACGCAGTATTTT CASSQQNYGTQYF
TRBJ2-3 - - TRBV7-9 TGTGCCAGCAGCTCAATCGGGACGGCAGATACGCAGTATTTT CASSSIGTADTQYF
TRBJ2-1 - - TRBV4-1 TGCGCCAGCAGCCAAGACGAGGGAAGGGGTGAGCAGTTCTTC CASSQDEGRGEQFF
TRBJ2-7 TRBD2 - TRBV11-2 TGTGCCAGCAACCTTCTGGGCGCGGGAGTTTACGAGCAGTACTTC CASNLLGAGVYEQYF
TRBJ2-7 - - TRBV7-9 TGTGCCAGCAGCTTAGCTTTATTAGGGAGCTCCTACGAGCAGTACTTC CASSLALLGSSYEQYF
TRBJ1-3 TRBD1 - TRBV19 TGTGCCAGTACCGACAGGGGGCCAGGAAACACCATATATTTT CASTDRGPGNTIYF
TRBJ2-7 - once TRBV5-5 TGTGCCAGCAGCTTGGTACCGGGCCCTAGCTCCTACGAGCAGTACTTC CASSLVPGPSSYEQYF
TRBJ2-1 - - TRBV10-1 TGCGCCAGCAGTGAACAGGGATCCGAGCAGTTCTTC CASSEQGSEQFF
TRBJ1-5 - - TRBV7-2 TGTGCCAGCAGCTCCCAGCACCGTAGCAATCAGCCCCAGCATTTT CASSSQHRSNQPQHF
TRBJ2-7 - - TRBV5-1 TGCGCCAGCAGCTTGGCCCTGGGTAACTACGAGCAGTACTTC CASSLALGNYEQYF
TRBJ2-1 TRBD2 - TRBV4-2 TGTGCCAGCAGCCAAGATGGAGGGACTACCAATGAGCAGTTCTTC CASSQDGGTTNEQFF
TRBJ2-7 - - TRBV6-6 TGTGCCAGCAGTTACGTTGTAGGCGGGAACGAGCAGTACTTC CASSYVVGGNEQYF
TRBJ2-7 - - TRBV6-5 TGTGCCAGCAGTTACACACCGGGCCCTATCTCCTACGAGCAGTACTTC CASSYTPGPISYEQYF
TRBJ2-3 TRBD2 - TRBV6-1 TGTGCCAGCAGTGTAGCGGGAGGCTCAGATACGCAGTATTTT CASSVAGGSDTQYF
TRBJ1-5 - - TRBV28 TGTGCCAGCAGTTCGGGCCCAGCCAATCAGCCCCAGCATTTT CASSSGPANQPQHF
TRBJ1-1 - - TRBV5-1 TGCGCCAGCAGCTTCCTTGGGGTCACTGAAGCTTTCTTT CASSFLGVTEAFF
TRBJ2-3 TRBD2 - TRBV19 TGTGCCAGTAGTATCCTGTCGGGGGGAGATACGCAGTATTTT CASSILSGGDTQYF
TRBJ2-5 TRBD1 once TRBV30 TGTGCCTGGAACGCTATACAGGGGAAGACCCAGTACTTC CAWNAIQGKTQYF
TRBJ1-5 TRBD1 - TRBV7-8 TGTGCCAGCAGCCCAGGACAGGGAAAGCTTGGCAATCAGCCCCAGCATTTT CASSPGQGKLGNQPQHF
TRBJ2-1 - - TRBV28 TGTGCCAGCAGTTTATGGTCGATCTCCTACAATGAGCAGTTCTTC CASSLWSISYNEQFF
TRBJ1-6 - once TRBV28 TGTGCCAGCAGTCCGAAAGGGGACAATCATAATTCACCCCTCCACTTT CASSPKGDNHNSPLHF
TRBJ2-7 - - TRBV7-9 TGTGCCAGCAGCTTGGGACAACCTCCCTACGAGCAGTACTTC CASSLGQPPYEQYF
TRBJ2-4 TRBD1 - TRBV6-5 TGTGCCAGCAGTCGACAGGGCATTCAGTACTTC CASSRQGIQYF
TRBJ2-6 - - TRBV11-2 TGTGCCAGCAGCTTATGGGGCTCTGGGGCCAACGTCCTGACTTTC CASSLWGSGANVLTF
TRBJ2-1 - - TRBV28 TGTGCCAGCATCAGGTCCGGGAGAATCGACAATGAGCAGTTCTTC CASIRSGRIDNEQFF
TRBJ1-4 - - TRBV7-9 TGTGCCAGCAGCTCCGGCGGGGGTTCATTGGAAAAACTGTTTTTT CASSSGGGSLEKLFF
TRBJ2-7 - - TRBV6-1 TGTGCCAGCAGGCTACTAGGAAGCGAGCAGTACTTC CASRLLGSEQYF
TRBJ2-7 TRBD1 - TRBV29-1 TGCAGCGTACTCGGGACAGGGACCTACGAGCAGTACTTC CSVLGTGTYEQYF
TRBJ2-3 - - TRBV28 TGTGCCAGTCGGCGGGACAGCACAGATACGCAGTATTTT CASRRDSTDTQYF
TRBJ1-2 TRBD1 once TRBV19 TGTGCCAGTAGTATACTGGGACAGGGACTTTACTATGGCTACACCTTC CASSILGQGLYYGYTF
TRBJ2-1 TRBD2 - TRBV5-4 TGTGCCAGCACCCTGGGGGGCGGGAGGGCCTACAATGAGCAGTTCTTC CASTLGGGRAYNEQFF
TRBJ1-1 - - TRBV25-1 TGTGCCAGCAGTGACCGAATCCGGACAGCTGAAGCTTTCTTT CASSDRIRTAEAFF
TRBJ2-2 - once TRBV7-3 TGTGCCAGCAGCTTATCCTCCGGGGAGCTGTTTTTT CASSLSSGELFF
TRBJ2-4 TRBD2 - TRBV4-1 TGCGCCAGCAGCCAAGATCCTAGCGGGGGAAACATTCAGTACTTC CASSQDPSGGNIQYF
TRBJ2-1 TRBD2 - TRBV7-2 TGTGCCAGCAGCTTATTCCTAGCGGCTTACAATGAGCAGTTCTTC CASSLFLAAYNEQFF
TRBJ1-4 TRBD1 - TRBV6-1 TGTGCCAGCAGTGAACCAGGGGACAGATTCGGAAAACTGTTTTTT CASSEPGDRFGKLFF
TRBJ2-3 - - TRBV5-4 TGTGCCAGCAGCTTGGCCGGCCGGGGCCGGGGTCGGGATACGCAGTATTTT CASSLAGRGRGRDTQYF
TRBJ2-1 TRBD2 - TRBV19 TGTGCCAGTAGTATATCTGGACTAGCTAAATACAATGAGCAGTTCTTC CASSISGLAKYNEQFF
TRBJ2-5 TRBD2 - TRBV2 TGTGCCAGCAGTGAACTAGCGGGAGGTCTAGAGACCCAGTACTTC CASSELAGGLETQYF